In its sample, the clone carrying this TCR beta chain was seen many times. Its target is not known. Trimming took 5 bases from V and 4 from J; bases not matched to a gene: 6. This CDR3 spans 16 amino acids. The data stem from a study of T cells after yellow fever vaccination. 5'RACE template switching added a universal primer site and UMIs to TCR cDNA. TCRdb reanalysed the 5' RACE reads using MiXCR and keeps one entry per CDR3 protein. The sample has 250,000 to 400,000 distinct CDR3 sequences, 3.5% to 4.5% seen once; the top ten hold approximately 20%. Points from the study as a whole: Among primary-vaccination clones, most reappeared after the booster, at 96% for CD4 and roughly 88% for CD8. Peak timing came faster in the weaker secondary response, day 5 versus 15. Overlap between CD4 and CD8 compartments was detected for a small share of clonotypes.

V gene TRBV12-3 or TRBV12-4 combines with J gene TRBJ2-3; 13 bases are shared with TRBD2. The receptor was derived from a young man who received the YFV17D yellow fever vaccine. Source: PBMCs, taken 15 days after the yellow fever booster vaccination. CDR3 sequence reads: CASSPLLAGGADTQYF. For the CDR3, the DNA is TGTGCCAGCAGTCCTCTACTAGCGGGGGGGGCAGATACGCAGTATTTT.